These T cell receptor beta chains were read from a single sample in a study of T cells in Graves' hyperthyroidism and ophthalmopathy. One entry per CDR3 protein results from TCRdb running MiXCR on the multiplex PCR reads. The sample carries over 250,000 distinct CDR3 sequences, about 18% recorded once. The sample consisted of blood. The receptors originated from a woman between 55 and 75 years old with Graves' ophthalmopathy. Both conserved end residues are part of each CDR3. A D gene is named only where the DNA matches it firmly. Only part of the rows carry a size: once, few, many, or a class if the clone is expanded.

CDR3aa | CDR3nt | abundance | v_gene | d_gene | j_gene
CASSPGGLAGTYEQYF | TGTGCCAGCAGTCCCGGGGGTCTAGCGGGGACCTACGAGCAGTACTTC | many | TRBV7-2 | TRBD2 | TRBJ2-7
CASSETAGGLYEQFF | TGTGCCAGCAGTGAAACGGCGGGAGGCCTCTATGAGCAGTTCTTC | many | TRBV2 | TRBD2 | TRBJ2-1
CASGGQEGSRFGTEAFF | TGTGCCAGCGGAGGACAGGAGGGATCTAGGTTCGGCACTGAAGCTTTCTTT | many | TRBV6-2/TRBV6-3 | TRBD1 | TRBJ1-1
CASRRDRPIGSPLHF | TGTGCCAGCAGGAGGGACCGCCCAATAGGTTCACCCCTCCACTTT | . | TRBV27 | . | TRBJ1-6
CASSFGASGNQYF | TGTGCCAGCAGTTTTGGGGCTAGCGGGAACCAGTACTTC | many | TRBV12-3/TRBV12-4 | TRBD2 | TRBJ2-5
CASSYKKAGGDTQYF | TGTGCCAGCAGTTACAAAAAGGCGGGAGGCGATACGCAGTATTTT | few | TRBV6-2/TRBV6-3 | TRBD2 | TRBJ2-3
CASSSGTPSYEQYF | TGTGCCAGCAGTTCCGGGACACCATCCTACGAGCAGTACTTC | few | TRBV28 | . | TRBJ2-7
CASSELRVVGDTQYF | TGTGCCAGCAGTGAATTGCGGGTGGTGGGAGATACGCAGTATTTT | few | TRBV2 | . | TRBJ2-3
CASKKSGRGYSKNIQYF | TGTGCCAGTAAAAAATCGGGACGGGGATATTCCAAAAACATTCAGTACTTC | . | TRBV19 | . | TRBJ2-4
CASSSRASAEQYF | TGTGCCAGCAGCTCTAGGGCCTCAGCGGAGCAGTACTTC | many | TRBV7-2 | . | TRBJ2-7
CASSLPAAGLNEKLFF | TGTGCCAGCAGTTTGCCGGCCGCGGGCCTTAATGAAAAACTGTTTTTT | many | TRBV28 | . | TRBJ1-4
CSARMNTGELFF | TGCAGTGCTCGGATGAACACCGGGGAGCTGTTTTTT | . | TRBV20-1 | . | TRBJ2-2
CSARGLAGLPYEQYF | TGCAGTGCTAGGGGACTAGCGGGACTTCCCTACGAGCAGTACTTC | many | TRBV20-1 | TRBD2 | TRBJ2-7
CASSLRPAGPNEQYF | TGCGCCAGCAGCTTGCGCCCGGCAGGACCCAACGAGCAGTACTTC | few | TRBV5-1 | . | TRBJ2-7
CASSTAGGAPPAEQYF | TGTGCCAGCAGTACCGCAGGGGGCGCCCCTCCCGCCGAGCAGTACTTC | many | TRBV2 | TRBD1 | TRBJ2-7
CASSNRDHEQFF | TGTGCCAGTAGTAATAGGGACCATGAGCAGTTCTTC | . | TRBV7-2 | . | TRBJ2-1
CASSLTGAGNTIYF | TGTGCCAGCAGCTTGACAGGGGCTGGAAACACCATATATTTT | many | TRBV11-2 | TRBD1 | TRBJ1-3
CASSLGPPVAYNEQFF | TGTGCCAGCAGTTTAGGGCCGCCAGTAGCCTACAATGAGCAGTTCTTC | many | TRBV28 | . | TRBJ2-1
CASSYSGGSGTEAFF | TGTGCCAGCAGTTACTCAGGGGGGTCGGGGACTGAAGCTTTCTTT | . | TRBV6-5 | . | TRBJ1-1
CASTSRGTEAFF | TGTGCCAGTACGAGTAGGGGCACTGAAGCTTTCTTT | . | TRBV19 | . | TRBJ1-1
CASDTGMGDTGELFF | TGTGCCAGCGACACAGGGATGGGGGACACCGGGGAGCTGTTTTTT | few | TRBV5-6 | . | TRBJ2-2
CASSLYASGDNEQFF | TGTGCCAGCAGCTTATACGCTAGCGGAGACAATGAGCAGTTCTTC | many | TRBV7-9 | TRBD2 | TRBJ2-1
CASSYSGQGDYEQYF | TGTGCCAGCAGTTACTCGGGACAGGGAGATTACGAGCAGTACTTC | many | TRBV6-2/TRBV6-3 | TRBD1 | TRBJ2-7
CASPGAWDTQYF | TGTGCCTCTCCCGGGGCGTGGGATACGCAGTATTTT | many | TRBV30 | . | TRBJ2-3
CASSTTAYYGYTF | TGTGCCAGTAGTACGACGGCCTACTATGGCTACACCTTC | few | TRBV19 | . | TRBJ1-2
CASSALDRAVATEAFF | TGTGCCAGCAGTGCCCTGGACAGGGCGGTCGCCACTGAAGCTTTCTTT | . | TRBV6-1 | TRBD1 | TRBJ1-1
CASRKTGQGAGDTQYF | TGTGCCAGCAGGAAAACGGGACAGGGGGCCGGAGATACGCAGTATTTT | many | TRBV6-1 | TRBD1 | TRBJ2-3
CASSLAGTHLGGTQYF | TGTGCCAGCAGCTTAGCGGGGACCCATTTAGGGGGGACCCAGTACTTC | many | TRBV7-9 | . | TRBJ2-5
CASSQALTGYGEKLFF | TGCGCCAGCAGCCAAGCTCTTACAGGGTACGGTGAAAAACTGTTTTTT | . | TRBV4-1 | . | TRBJ1-4
CASSVAQGLNTDTQYF | TGTGCCAGCAGCGTAGCTCAAGGACTTAACACAGATACGCAGTATTTT | many | TRBV9 | . | TRBJ2-3
CASSYGAAMPSTDTQYF | TGTGCCAGCAGTTACGGGGCTGCAATGCCGTCCACAGATACGCAGTATTTT | . | TRBV6-2/TRBV6-3 | . | TRBJ2-3
CARGIGGTGELFF | TGTGCCAGGGGAATAGGAGGCACCGGGGAGCTGTTTTTT | . | TRBV2 | . | TRBJ2-2
CASSQELGSPYEQYF | TGTGCCAGCAGCCAAGAACTAGGATCCCCCTACGAGCAGTACTTC | many | TRBV2 | . | TRBJ2-7
CASSFGGDSYEQYF | TGCGCCAGCAGCTTCGGGGGGGACTCCTACGAGCAGTACTTC | many | TRBV5-1 | TRBD2 | TRBJ2-7
CASSLVSGLVYNEQFF | TGTGCCAGCAGCTTAGTCTCGGGTTTAGTGTACAATGAGCAGTTCTTC | few | TRBV7-9 | . | TRBJ2-1
CASQRWGADTQHF | TGTGCCAGCCAACGGTGGGGGGCAGATACGCAGCATTTT | few | TRBV12-3/TRBV12-4 | . | TRBJ1-5
CASSKILAGYRGEQYF | TGTGCCAGCAGCAAAATACTAGCGGGATATCGGGGGGAGCAGTACTTC | many | TRBV7-8 | TRBD2 | TRBJ2-7
CASRGQGTGELFF | TGTGCCAGCAGGGGACAGGGGACCGGGGAGCTGTTTTTT | many | TRBV2 | TRBD1 | TRBJ2-2
CASSQATGAGLAGGPNEQFF | TGCGCCAGCAGCCAAGCTACCGGGGCGGGACTAGCGGGAGGCCCAAATGAGCAGTTCTTC | . | TRBV4-3 | TRBD2 | TRBJ2-1
CASSLMYDRGKYGYTF | TGCGCCAGCAGCTTGATGTATGACAGGGGCAAATATGGCTACACCTTC | . | TRBV5-1 | TRBD1 | TRBJ1-2
CASSWTLDTEAFF | TGTGCCAGCAGCTGGACCCTAGACACTGAAGCTTTCTTT | . | TRBV7-2 | . | TRBJ1-1
CASSLKRGVIEQYF | TGTGCCAGCAGCTTAAAGCGGGGGGTCATCGAGCAGTACTTC | . | TRBV7-2 | TRBD2 | TRBJ2-7
CASSQNGGATYGYTF | TGTGCCAGCTCACAAAACGGGGGGGCGACCTATGGCTACACCTTC | few | TRBV18 | . | TRBJ1-2
CASSPIAGLAYDEQYF | TGTGCCAGCAGTCCTATAGCGGGACTAGCGTACGACGAGCAGTACTTC | many | TRBV3-1 | TRBD2 | TRBJ2-7
CASSPRTSVYEQYF | TGTGCCAGCAGTCCCCGGACTAGCGTCTACGAGCAGTACTTC | many | TRBV27 | TRBD2 | TRBJ2-7
CASSSTERTTTRTEAFF | TGTGCCAGCAGTTCTACAGAACGGACTACTACGCGCACTGAAGCTTTCTTT | . | TRBV5-6 | . | TRBJ1-1
CASSLGQGPQPQHF | TGTGCCAGCAGCTTGGGGCAGGGACCTCAGCCCCAGCATTTT | . | TRBV5-6 | . | TRBJ1-5
CASSLEAGVYTGELFF | TGCGCCAGCAGCTTGGAGGCAGGGGTCTACACCGGGGAGCTGTTTTTT | many | TRBV5-1 | . | TRBJ2-2
CSAIAGAANTGELFF | TGCAGCGCGATAGCGGGAGCCGCGAACACCGGGGAGCTGTTTTTT | few | TRBV29-1 | TRBD2 | TRBJ2-2
CASSFQGAVDEQYF | TGTGCCAGCAGTTTTCAGGGGGCAGTGGACGAGCAGTACTTC | many | TRBV12-3/TRBV12-4 | TRBD1 | TRBJ2-7
CASSLQTASGRILNTQYF | TGTGCCAGCAGTTTACAAACCGCGAGCGGGAGGATATTGAATACGCAGTATTTT | many | TRBV28 | TRBD2 | TRBJ2-3
CASSQEGRITDTQYF | TGCGCCAGCAGCCAAGAAGGACGCATCACAGATACGCAGTATTTT | . | TRBV4-3 | . | TRBJ2-3
CASSEQGIYGYTF | TGTGCCAGCAGTGAACAGGGGATCTATGGCTACACCTTC | many | TRBV28 | TRBD1 | TRBJ1-2
CASRDRWANTEAFF | TGCGCCAGCCGGGACAGATGGGCCAACACTGAAGCTTTCTTT | many | TRBV5-1 | TRBD1 | TRBJ1-1
CASSENTYNEQFF | TGTGCCAGCAGTGAAAACACCTACAATGAGCAGTTCTTC | many | TRBV2 | . | TRBJ2-1